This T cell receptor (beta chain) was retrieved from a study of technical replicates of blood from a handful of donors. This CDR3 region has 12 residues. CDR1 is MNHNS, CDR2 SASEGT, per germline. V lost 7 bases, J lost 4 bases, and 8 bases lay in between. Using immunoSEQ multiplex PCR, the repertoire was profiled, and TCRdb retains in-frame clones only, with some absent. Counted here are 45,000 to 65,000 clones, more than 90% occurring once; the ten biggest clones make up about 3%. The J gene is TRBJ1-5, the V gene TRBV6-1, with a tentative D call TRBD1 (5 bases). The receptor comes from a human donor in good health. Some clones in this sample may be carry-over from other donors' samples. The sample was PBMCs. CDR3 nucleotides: TGTGCCAGCACGGAGGGGAATCAGCCCCAGCATTTT. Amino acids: CASTEGNQPQHF.